These 6 T cell receptor beta chains originate from one sample sequenced in a study of CD8+ T cells in alopecia areata. Extraction of RNA preceded its reverse transcription into cDNA, which served as the sequencing template. Only in-frame clones appear in the TCRdb table, and some are missing; sequencing was by immunoSEQ multiplex PCR. The repertoire holds about 150,000 clones, with around 60% as singletons. The source was CD4+ T cells sorted from blood, collected at week 0. The receptors shown here come from a human donor with alopecia areata.

This chain joins TRBV10-3 and TRBJ2-7; 9 bases agree with TRBD1. Germline assignment: CDR1 ENHRY and CDR2 SYGVKD. After removal of 0 bases from V and 7 bases from J, the junction contained 7 bases not matched to a gene. This CDR3 region has 15 residues. As DNA, the CDR3 is TGTGCCATCAGTGAGTCGGCACAGGGGGCGGGGGAGCAGTACTTC. Its translation is CAISESAQGAGEQYF.

V usage is TRBV6-6 and J usage is TRBJ1-6, with a tentative D call TRBD1 (5 bases). Looked up from germline, CDR1 is MNHNY and CDR2 is SVGAGI (reference sequence). This CDR3 region has 13 residues. V shed 8 bases and J shed 9 bases, with 14 bases lying between them. The chain's CDR3 is CASLRDEVSPLHF. CDR3 coding DNA: TGTGCCAGCCTCCGGGACGAGGTTTCACCCCTCCACTTT.

The chain carries TRBV19 and TRBJ1-4, with a possible D match to TRBD1 (6 bases). This CDR3 has 14 residues. CDR1 is LNHDA, CDR2 SQIVND, per germline (reference sequence). Trimming shortened V by 3 bases and J by 6 bases, and 11 bases separated the two germline ends. The CDR3 DNA sequence: TGTGCCAGTAGTATCCCAGGACAGCATGAAAAACTGTTTTTT. Translating gives CASSIPGQHEKLFF.

V and J are TRBV30 and TRBJ2-3; D uncertain. CDR3 length: 11 amino acids. V lost 2 bases, J lost 4 bases, and 4 bases lay in between. The germline CDR1 and CDR2 sequences are GTSNPN and SVGIG (reference sequence). In nucleotides, the CDR3 is TGTGCCTGGAGTTTATCAGATACGCAGTATTTT. Translated, it gives CAWSLSDTQYF.

The rearrangement links TRBV27 to TRBJ2-1; 7 bases match TRBD2. Germline V gene sequence: CDR1 MNHEY, CDR2 SMNVEV (reference sequence). V was clipped by 9 bases and J by 3 bases; unmatched bases: 11. This CDR3 has 15 amino acids. Written as DNA, the CDR3 is TGTGCCAGTAGGTGGTCCCCGGGGGGCTACAATGAGCAGTTCTTC. Encoded protein: CASRWSPGGYNEQFF.

The sample holds a few counts of this clone. J is TRBJ1-4 and V is TRBV7-8, with TRBD1 identical over 9 bases. V was clipped by 6 bases and J by 7 bases; unmatched bases: 6. This CDR3 is built from 14 residues. In germline, CDR1 is SGHVS, CDR2 FQNEAQ. CDR3 residues: CASSSGTGLEKLFF. The CDR3 coding sequence is TGTGCCAGCAGTTCCGGGACAGGGCTTGAAAAACTGTTTTTT.